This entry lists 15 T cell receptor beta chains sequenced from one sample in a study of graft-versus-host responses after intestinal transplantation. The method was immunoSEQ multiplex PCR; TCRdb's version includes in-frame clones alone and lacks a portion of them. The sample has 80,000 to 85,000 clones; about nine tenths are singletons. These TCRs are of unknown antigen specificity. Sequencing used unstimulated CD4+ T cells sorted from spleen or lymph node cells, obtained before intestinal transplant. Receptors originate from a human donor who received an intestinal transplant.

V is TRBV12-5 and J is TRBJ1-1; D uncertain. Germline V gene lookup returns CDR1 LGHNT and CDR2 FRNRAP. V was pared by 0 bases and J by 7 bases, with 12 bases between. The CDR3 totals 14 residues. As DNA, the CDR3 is TGTGCTAGTGGTTTGGTAAGGGAGGGCGGTGAAGCTTTCTTT. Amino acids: CASGLVREGGEAFF.

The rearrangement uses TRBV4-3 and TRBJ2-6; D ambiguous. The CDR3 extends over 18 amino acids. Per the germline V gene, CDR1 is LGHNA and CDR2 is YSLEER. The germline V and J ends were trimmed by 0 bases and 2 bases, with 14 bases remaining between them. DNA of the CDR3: TGCGCCAGCAGCCAAGACAGGTTTATGAGAGCTGGGGCCAACGTCCTGACTTTC. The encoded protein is CASSQDRFMRAGANVLTF.

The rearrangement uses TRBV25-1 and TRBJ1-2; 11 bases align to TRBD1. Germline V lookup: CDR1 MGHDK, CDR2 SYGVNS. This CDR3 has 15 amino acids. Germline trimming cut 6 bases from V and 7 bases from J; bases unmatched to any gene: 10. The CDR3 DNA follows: TGTGCCAGCAGCCCCTCGGACAGGGGGCTTGGTGGCTACACCTTC. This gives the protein CASSPSDRGLGGYTF.

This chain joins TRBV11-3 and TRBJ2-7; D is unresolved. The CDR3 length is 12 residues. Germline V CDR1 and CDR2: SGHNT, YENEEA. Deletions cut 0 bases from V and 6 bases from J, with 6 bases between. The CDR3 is CASSLDRVEQYF. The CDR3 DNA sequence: TGTGCCAGCAGCTTAGATCGAGTCGAGCAGTACTTC.

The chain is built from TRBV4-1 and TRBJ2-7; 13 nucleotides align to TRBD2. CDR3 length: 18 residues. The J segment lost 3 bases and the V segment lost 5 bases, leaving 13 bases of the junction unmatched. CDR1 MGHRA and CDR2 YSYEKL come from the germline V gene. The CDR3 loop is CASSVTSGGARAHYEQYF. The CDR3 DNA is TGCGCCAGCAGCGTTACTAGCGGGGGGGCCAGGGCCCACTACGAGCAGTACTTC.

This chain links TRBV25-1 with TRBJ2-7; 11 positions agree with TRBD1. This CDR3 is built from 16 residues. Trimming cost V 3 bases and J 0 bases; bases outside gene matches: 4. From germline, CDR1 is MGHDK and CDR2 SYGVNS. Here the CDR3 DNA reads TGTGCCAGCAGTGATCTGGGGACAGGGGGCTCCTACGAGCAGTACTTC. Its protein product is CASSDLGTGGSYEQYF.

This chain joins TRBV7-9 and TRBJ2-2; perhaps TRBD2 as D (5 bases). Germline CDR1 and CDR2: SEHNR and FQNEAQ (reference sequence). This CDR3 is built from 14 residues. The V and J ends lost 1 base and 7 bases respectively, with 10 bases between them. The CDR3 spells CASSLDSGFGELFF. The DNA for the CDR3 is TGTGCCAGCAGCTTAGATTCGGGGTTCGGGGAGCTGTTTTTT.

CDR3 amino acids: CAWNRGGPGTGELFF. CDR3 coding DNA: TGTGCCTGGAACCGGGGGGGGCCGGGCACCGGGGAGCTGTTTTTT. V usage is TRBV30 and J usage is TRBJ2-2; 8 positions match TRBD2. V was clipped by 4 bases and J by 4 bases; unmatched bases: 8. CDR3 size: 15 residues. The germline gives CDR1 GTSNPN, CDR2 SVGIG (reference sequence).

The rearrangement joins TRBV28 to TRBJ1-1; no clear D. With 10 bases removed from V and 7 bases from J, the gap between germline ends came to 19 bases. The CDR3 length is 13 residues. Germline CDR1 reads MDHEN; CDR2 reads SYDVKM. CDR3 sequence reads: CATLRREVGEAFF. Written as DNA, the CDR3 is TGTGCCACCCTGAGAAGGGAGGTCGGTGAAGCTTTCTTT.

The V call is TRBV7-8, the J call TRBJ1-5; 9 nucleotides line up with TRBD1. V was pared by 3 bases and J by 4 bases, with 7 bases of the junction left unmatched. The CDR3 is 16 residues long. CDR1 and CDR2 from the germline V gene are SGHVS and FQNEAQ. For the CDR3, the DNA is TGTGCCAGCAGCTTCTTGTCGGGACAGGGTAATCAGCCCCAGCATTTT. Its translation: CASSFLSGQGNQPQHF. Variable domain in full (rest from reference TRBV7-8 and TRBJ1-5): GAGVSQSPRYKVAKRGQDVALRCDPISGHVSLFWYQQALGQGPEFLTYFQNEAQLDKSGLPSDRFFAERPEGSVSTLKIQRTQQEDSAVYLCASSFLSGQGNQPQHFGDGTRLSIL.

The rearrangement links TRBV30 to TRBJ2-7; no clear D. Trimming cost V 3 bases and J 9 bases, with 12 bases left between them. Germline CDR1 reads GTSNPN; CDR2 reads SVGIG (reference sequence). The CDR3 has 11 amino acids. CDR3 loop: CAWREKQRQYF. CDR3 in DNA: TGTGCCTGGAGAGAGAAACAGAGGCAGTACTTC.

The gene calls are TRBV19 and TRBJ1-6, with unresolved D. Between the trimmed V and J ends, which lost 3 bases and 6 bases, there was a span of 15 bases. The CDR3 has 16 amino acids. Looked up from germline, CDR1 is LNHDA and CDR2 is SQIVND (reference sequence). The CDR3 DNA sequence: TGTGCCAGTAGTATTTCGGGAGGGTCAAGTAATTCACCCCTCCACTTT. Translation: CASSISGGSSNSPLHF.

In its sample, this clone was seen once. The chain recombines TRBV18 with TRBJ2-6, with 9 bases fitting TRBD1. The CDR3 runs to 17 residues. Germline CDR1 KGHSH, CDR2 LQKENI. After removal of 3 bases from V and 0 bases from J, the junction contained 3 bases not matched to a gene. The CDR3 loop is CASSPTGGLSGANVLTF. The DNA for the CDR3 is TGTGCCAGCTCACCTACAGGGGGCCTCTCTGGGGCCAACGTCCTGACTTTC. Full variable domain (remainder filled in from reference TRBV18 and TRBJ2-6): NAGVMQNPRHLVRRRGQEARLRCSPMKGHSHVYWYRQLPEEGLKFMVYLQKENIIDESGMPKERFSAEFPKEGPSILRIQQVVRGDSAAYFCASSPTGGLSGANVLTFGAGSRLTVL.

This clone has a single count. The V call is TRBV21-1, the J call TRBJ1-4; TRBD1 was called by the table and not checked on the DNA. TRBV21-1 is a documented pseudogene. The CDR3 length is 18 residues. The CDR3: CASSKGGDRDGTNEKLFF. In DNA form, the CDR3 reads TGTGCCAGCAGCAAAGGAGGGGACAGGGACGGGACTAATGAAAAACTGTTTTTT.

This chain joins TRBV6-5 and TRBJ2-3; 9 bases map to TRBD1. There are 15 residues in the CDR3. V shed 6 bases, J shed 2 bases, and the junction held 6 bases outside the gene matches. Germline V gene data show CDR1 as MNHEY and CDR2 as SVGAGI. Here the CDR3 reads CASSPHRGPTDTQYF. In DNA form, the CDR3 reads TGTGCCAGCAGCCCGCACAGGGGGCCCACAGATACGCAGTATTTT.